This T cell receptor beta chain comes out of a study of T cells after posttransplantation cyclophosphamide. The assay was immunoSEQ multiplex PCR, and TCRdb's table has in-frame clones only and misses some. The table lists over 20,000 clones, roughly 98% of them singletons. The TCR originated in a man in his forties in good health, CMV-negative, and a related stem cell transplant donor. Sample: naive CD8+ T cells sorted from PBMCs.

The CDR3 sequence is CASSPRPGGDFFFGELFF. DNA for the CDR3: TGTGCCAGCAGTCCGCGTCCAGGGGGTGACTTTTTTTTCGGGGAGCTGTTTTTT. The chain links TRBV27 to TRBJ2-2; 7 bases align to TRBD1. The CDR3 extends over 18 amino acids. V was pared by 5 bases and J by 7 bases, with 19 bases of the junction left unmatched. Germline V gene lookup returns CDR1 MNHEY and CDR2 SMNVEV (reference sequence).